This passage covers 8 T cell receptor beta chains from one sample sequenced in a study of T cells in Graves' hyperthyroidism and ophthalmopathy. There were TCR beta CDR3 regions amplified from RNA transcripts. First-round RT-PCR with HTBI primers amplified the TCR CDR3 region. TCRdb analysed the multiplex PCR reads with MiXCR anew, one entry per CDR3 protein. In the table there are about 570,000 distinct CDR3 sequences, 14% of which are singletons. The sample consisted of blood. Every receptor here comes from a woman in her thirties or forties with Graves' hyperthyroidism.

This clonotype came up many times. This chain connects TRBV18 to TRBJ1-1, with 7 bases that match TRBD1. This CDR3 is 13 amino acids long. V shed 3 bases, J shed 9 bases, and the junction held 7 bases outside the gene matches. Germline CDR1 is KGHSH and CDR2 is LQKENI. The CDR3 reads CASSPDRDVKAFF. Written as DNA, the CDR3 is TGTGCCAGCTCACCCGACAGGGATGTGAAAGCTTTCTTT. Full variable domain (rest looked up from reference TRBV18 and TRBJ1-1): NAGVMQNPRHLVRRRGQEARLRCSPMKGHSHVYWYRQLPEEGLKFMVYLQKENIIDESGMPKERFSAEFPKEGPSILRIQQVVRGDSAAYFCASSPDRDVKAFFGQGTRLTVV.

The V call is TRBV15, the J call TRBJ2-5, with D maybe TRBD2 (6 bases). Germline loops: CDR1 LNHNV, CDR2 YYDKDF (reference sequence). This CDR3 is built from 16 residues. V lost 5 bases to trimming and J lost 0 bases, with 16 bases between them. DNA for the CDR3: TGTGCCACCAGCGCCACAGCGGGTGGACACCAAGAGACCCAGTACTTC. This translates into CATSATAGGHQETQYF.

The chain links TRBV6-2 or TRBV6-3 to TRBJ2-1, with D perhaps being TRBD1 or TRBD2 (5 bases each). Germline V gene sequence: CDR1 MNHEY, CDR2 SVGEGT. V shed 4 bases and J shed 8 bases, with 12 bases lying between them. The CDR3 sequence is 13 residues long. The CDR3 DNA reads TGTGCCAGCAGTTTCCCAGGGACGTATGAGCAGTTCTTC. Translation gives CASSFPGTYEQFF.

V usage is TRBV11-2 and J usage is TRBJ2-1, with 9 bases matching TRBD1. The CDR3 length is 15 residues. Trimming at V came to 3 bases and at J to 10 bases, leaving 10 bases not matched to a gene. The germline V gene encodes CDR1 SGHAT and CDR2 FQNNGV. As DNA, the CDR3 is TGTGCCAGCAGCTTCAACCTCCCGGGACAGGGAGAGCAGTTCTTC. As protein: CASSFNLPGQGEQFF.

This clonotype was counted only a few times. The rearrangement uses TRBV9 and TRBJ2-1; perhaps TRBD1 as D (6 bases). The CDR3 is 13 residues long. CDR1 is SGDLS and CDR2 is YYNGEE in the germline V gene. V lost 7 bases, J lost 10 bases, and 18 bases lay in between. In DNA form, the CDR3 reads TGTGCCAGCGGTCGCGAGGGGGAGCGGGAGCAGTTCTTC. Encoded protein: CASGREGEREQFF.

The sample holds many counts of this clonotype. The J gene is TRBJ2-2, the V gene TRBV10-2; 12 nucleotides agree with TRBD1. The CDR3 runs 15 residues. The V and J ends lost 6 bases and 7 bases, in that order; junction bases with no gene match: 6. Germline CDR1 and CDR2: WSHSY and SAAADI. The CDR3 is CASRAGTGGIGELFF. The DNA for the CDR3 is TGCGCCAGCAGAGCCGGGACAGGGGGCATCGGGGAGCTGTTTTTT.

The rearrangement joins TRBV27 to TRBJ1-2; D ambiguous. Trimming took off 4 bases at V and 6 bases at J, with 15 bases between the two ends. From germline, CDR1 is MNHEY and CDR2 SMNVEV (reference sequence). The CDR3 has 14 residues. This chain's CDR3 is CASSSHYLGHGYTF. CDR3 DNA: TGTGCCAGCAGTTCACATTATCTAGGACATGGCTACACCTTC.

This clonotype was detected ten times or more. The chain employs TRBV20-1 and TRBJ2-3, with D hard to call. Between the trimmed V and J ends, which lost 0 bases and 2 bases, there was a span of 9 bases. Germline CDR1 is DFQATT and CDR2 is SNEGSKA (reference sequence). CDR3 length: 14 amino acids. The CDR3 bases are TGCAGTGCTAGAGATTTTAGGGACACAGATACGCAGTATTTT. It encodes CSARDFRDTDTQYF.